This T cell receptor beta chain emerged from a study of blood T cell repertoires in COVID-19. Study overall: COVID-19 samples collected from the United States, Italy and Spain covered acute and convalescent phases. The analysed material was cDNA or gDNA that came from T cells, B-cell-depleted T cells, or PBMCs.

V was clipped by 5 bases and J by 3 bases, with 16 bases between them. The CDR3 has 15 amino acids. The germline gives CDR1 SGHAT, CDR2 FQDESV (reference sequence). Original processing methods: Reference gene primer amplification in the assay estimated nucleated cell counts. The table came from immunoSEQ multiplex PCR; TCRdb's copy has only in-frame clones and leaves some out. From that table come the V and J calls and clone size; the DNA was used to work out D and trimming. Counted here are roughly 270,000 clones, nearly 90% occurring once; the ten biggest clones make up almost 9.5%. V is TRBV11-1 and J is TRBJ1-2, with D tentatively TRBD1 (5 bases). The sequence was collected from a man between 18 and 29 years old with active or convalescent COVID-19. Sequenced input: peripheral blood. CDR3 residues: CASSPGAGLDYGYTF. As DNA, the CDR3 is TGTGCCAGCAGCCCCGGGGCGGGGTTGGACTATGGCTACACCTTC.